The rows below give T cell receptor beta chains drawn from one sample of a study of blood T cell repertoires in COVID-19. Clones were sequenced by immunoSEQ multiplex PCR, and TCRdb holds only the in-frame ones, with some missing. The repertoire has more than 45,000 clones, 75% to 90% of them found once; the top ten carry 1.4%. Sample: peripheral blood. These receptors were taken from a man between 60 and 75 years old with acute or convalescent COVID-19. CDR3s include the opening cysteine and the closing phenylalanine or tryptophan. The D gene is left open where the match is weak. Clone size is not always given. Where it is, it says once, few, many or a class for expanded clones.

v_call: TRBV18; clone_size: few; d_call: NA; j_call: TRBJ1-2; cdr3_nt: TGTGCCAGCTCACTCTCAACGGACATCGGCTATGGCTACACCTTC; cdr3_aa: CASSLSTDIGYGYTF
v_call: TRBV2; clone_size: NA; d_call: TRBD2; j_call: TRBJ2-3; cdr3_nt: TGTGCCAGCAGTGAAGGCCTGCTAGCGGGAACAGATACGCAGTATTTT; cdr3_aa: CASSEGLLAGTDTQYF
v_call: TRBV19; clone_size: few; d_call: NA; j_call: TRBJ1-1; cdr3_nt: TGTGCCAGTAGTATACGGGACACTGAAGCTTTCTTT; cdr3_aa: CASSIRDTEAFF
v_call: TRBV27; clone_size: NA; d_call: NA; j_call: TRBJ2-7; cdr3_nt: TGTGCCAGCAGAGAGAGCTCCTACGAGCAGTACTTC; cdr3_aa: CASRESSYEQYF
v_call: TRBV27; clone_size: NA; d_call: NA; j_call: TRBJ1-1; cdr3_nt: TGTGCCAGCAGTTTATCGAGACAGCCGAACACTGAAGCTTTCTTT; cdr3_aa: CASSLSRQPNTEAFF
v_call: TRBV2; clone_size: NA; d_call: TRBD2; j_call: TRBJ2-7; cdr3_nt: TGTGCCAGCAGTCGACTAGCGGGAGAAGGCGAGCAGTACTTC; cdr3_aa: CASSRLAGEGEQYF
v_call: TRBV4-1; clone_size: NA; d_call: TRBD1; j_call: TRBJ2-2; cdr3_nt: TGCGCCAGCAGCCCTCAGGGGGACACCGGGGAGCTGTTTTTT; cdr3_aa: CASSPQGDTGELFF
v_call: TRBV3-1/TRBV3-2; clone_size: NA; d_call: NA; j_call: TRBJ1-3; cdr3_nt: TGTGCCAGCAGCCAACGACAGTTCTCTGGAAACACCATATATTTT; cdr3_aa: CASSQRQFSGNTIYF
v_call: TRBV5-7; clone_size: NA; d_call: NA; j_call: TRBJ1-1; cdr3_nt: TGTGCCAGCAGCTTGGAAGACGGGGGGCCTGAAGCTTTCTTT; cdr3_aa: CASSLEDGGPEAFF
v_call: TRBV19; clone_size: NA; d_call: TRBD2; j_call: TRBJ2-5; cdr3_nt: TGTGCCAGCGCCGTAGCGGGAGTGGGTGAGACCCAGTACTTC; cdr3_aa: CASAVAGVGETQYF
v_call: TRBV3-1/TRBV3-2; clone_size: NA; d_call: NA; j_call: TRBJ1-2; cdr3_nt: TGTGCCAGCAGCCTGCAGGGTTATGGCTACACCTTC; cdr3_aa: CASSLQGYGYTF
v_call: TRBV27; clone_size: NA; d_call: TRBD2; j_call: TRBJ2-3; cdr3_nt: TGTGCCAGCAGAAAGGACACGGGGACTAGCGGGAAGACAGATACGCAGTATTTT; cdr3_aa: CASRKDTGTSGKTDTQYF
v_call: TRBV7-9; clone_size: NA; d_call: NA; j_call: TRBJ1-5; cdr3_nt: TGTGCCAGCAGCGTAGAGGACTCTATACGGCATTTT; cdr3_aa: CASSVEDSIRHF
v_call: TRBV5-4; clone_size: NA; d_call: TRBD2; j_call: TRBJ2-7; cdr3_nt: TGTGCCAGCAGCTCGTCAGCGGGAGCCCTCTACGAGCAGTACTTC; cdr3_aa: CASSSSAGALYEQYF
v_call: TRBV29-1; clone_size: NA; d_call: NA; j_call: TRBJ1-1; cdr3_nt: TGCAGCGTTGACGTGGCCCGGGTCACTGAAGCTTTCTTT; cdr3_aa: CSVDVARVTEAFF
v_call: TRBV19; clone_size: NA; d_call: NA; j_call: TRBJ1-1; cdr3_nt: TGTGCCAGTAGTAAGATGGCGGGGGGCACTGAAGCTTTCTTT; cdr3_aa: CASSKMAGGTEAFF
v_call: TRBV9; clone_size: NA; d_call: NA; j_call: TRBJ2-1; cdr3_nt: TGTGCCAGCAGAGCGGAGGGAGGTGAGCAGTTCTTC; cdr3_aa: CASRAEGGEQFF
v_call: TRBV29-1; clone_size: once; d_call: NA; j_call: TRBJ1-1; cdr3_nt: TGCAGCACCTCGTCGTCGGGGTTGGTGAACACTGAAGCTTTCTTT; cdr3_aa: CSTSSSGLVNTEAFF
v_call: TRBV18; clone_size: NA; d_call: TRBD1; j_call: TRBJ2-3; cdr3_nt: TGTGCCAGCTCTCCGTTTGGGACAGGCCAATCCACAGATACGCAGTATTTT; cdr3_aa: CASSPFGTGQSTDTQYF
v_call: TRBV6-1; clone_size: NA; d_call: TRBD1; j_call: TRBJ1-6; cdr3_nt: TGTGCCAGCAGTGGTGGGACAGGGGGCGAGTGGTCACCCCTCCACTTT; cdr3_aa: CASSGGTGGEWSPLHF
v_call: TRBV11-3; clone_size: NA; d_call: TRBD1; j_call: TRBJ2-2; cdr3_nt: TGTGCCAGCAGCTCGGGACAGGGAATGGTGTTTTTT; cdr3_aa: CASSSGQGMVFF
v_call: TRBV9; clone_size: NA; d_call: TRBD2; j_call: TRBJ2-5; cdr3_nt: TGTGCCAGCAGCGCTAGCGGGAGGTTAGAGACCCAGTACTTC; cdr3_aa: CASSASGRLETQYF
v_call: TRBV6-4; clone_size: NA; d_call: NA; j_call: TRBJ2-2; cdr3_nt: TGTGCCAGCAGTGACCGGGGAGCGGGCACCGGGGAGCTGTTTTTT; cdr3_aa: CASSDRGAGTGELFF
v_call: TRBV19; clone_size: NA; d_call: NA; j_call: TRBJ1-4; cdr3_nt: TGTGCCAGTAGTAGCGACAAAGCACATTCCTTT; cdr3_aa: CASSSDKAHSF
v_call: TRBV19; clone_size: NA; d_call: TRBD1; j_call: TRBJ1-2; cdr3_nt: TGTGCCAGTAGTATTTCCCCGGACAGGGCGGGCTACACCTTC; cdr3_aa: CASSISPDRAGYTF
v_call: TRBV24-1; clone_size: NA; d_call: NA; j_call: TRBJ2-5; cdr3_nt: TGTGCCACCAGTGCCCCGGAGTCGGAGACCCAGTACTTC; cdr3_aa: CATSAPESETQYF
v_call: TRBV5-1; clone_size: NA; d_call: NA; j_call: TRBJ1-6; cdr3_nt: TGCGCCAGCAGCTTGGAACAGGATAATTCACCCCTCCACTTT; cdr3_aa: CASSLEQDNSPLHF
v_call: TRBV6-5; clone_size: NA; d_call: NA; j_call: TRBJ1-6; cdr3_nt: TGTGCCAGCACTAGAAGCCCGGAGTCTGATTCACCCCTCCACTTT; cdr3_aa: CASTRSPESDSPLHF
v_call: TRBV29-1; clone_size: NA; d_call: NA; j_call: TRBJ2-7; cdr3_nt: TGCAGCGCCCGCCGACAGGCTTCCTACGAGCAGTACTTC; cdr3_aa: CSARRQASYEQYF
v_call: TRBV7-8; clone_size: NA; d_call: TRBD1; j_call: TRBJ1-5; cdr3_nt: TGTGCCAGCAACCCGGGACAGGGCCATCAGCCCCAGCATTTT; cdr3_aa: CASNPGQGHQPQHF
v_call: TRBV5-1; clone_size: NA; d_call: NA; j_call: TRBJ2-1; cdr3_nt: TGCGCCAGCAGCCACGGGGACATCAATATTGTCAATGAGCAGTTCTTC; cdr3_aa: CASSHGDINIVNEQFF
v_call: TRBV7-2; clone_size: NA; d_call: NA; j_call: TRBJ1-1; cdr3_nt: TGTGCCAGCAGCTTAGCGCGGGGAGTACCAACCCCCGGGACTGAAGCTTTCTTT; cdr3_aa: CASSLARGVPTPGTEAFF
v_call: TRBV5-1; clone_size: NA; d_call: NA; j_call: TRBJ1-1; cdr3_nt: TGCGCCAGCAGCTCGGGACTATCTGGGAACACTGAAGCTTTCTTT; cdr3_aa: CASSSGLSGNTEAFF
v_call: TRBV7-2; clone_size: NA; d_call: TRBD2; j_call: TRBJ2-7; cdr3_nt: TGTGCCAGCAGCTTAAGGGCGGGAGGACGTCCTTCCTACGAGCAGTACTTC; cdr3_aa: CASSLRAGGRPSYEQYF
v_call: TRBV3-1/TRBV3-2; clone_size: NA; d_call: TRBD1; j_call: TRBJ1-5; cdr3_nt: TGTGCCAGCAGCCTTGGGACAGGTGGCAATCAGCCCCAGCATTTT; cdr3_aa: CASSLGTGGNQPQHF
v_call: TRBV15; clone_size: NA; d_call: TRBD1; j_call: TRBJ1-4; cdr3_nt: TGTGCCACCAGCAGAGGGGGGGGACAGGGTGAAAAACTGTTTTTT; cdr3_aa: CATSRGGGQGEKLFF
v_call: TRBV27; clone_size: NA; d_call: TRBD1; j_call: TRBJ1-2; cdr3_nt: TGTGCCAGCAGTTTATCAGACAGGGCCCATGGCTACACCTTC; cdr3_aa: CASSLSDRAHGYTF
v_call: TRBV6-5; clone_size: NA; d_call: NA; j_call: TRBJ1-2; cdr3_nt: TGTGCCAGCAGTTACTCCCCAGGGAACTATGGCTACACCTTC; cdr3_aa: CASSYSPGNYGYTF
v_call: TRBV5-4; clone_size: few; d_call: NA; j_call: TRBJ1-6; cdr3_nt: TGTGCCAGCAGCTTTCTGACAGGCCTGTACGATAATTCACCCCTCCACTTT; cdr3_aa: CASSFLTGLYDNSPLHF
v_call: TRBV7-2; clone_size: once; d_call: NA; j_call: TRBJ2-2; cdr3_nt: TGTGCCAGCAGCTGGGACTCGTACACCGGGGAGCTGTTTTTT; cdr3_aa: CASSWDSYTGELFF
v_call: TRBV20-1; clone_size: NA; d_call: TRBD2; j_call: TRBJ2-1; cdr3_nt: TGCAGTGCTAGTTCCACCGGGACTAGCGGGAGGACGGGGTACAATGAGCAGTTCTTC; cdr3_aa: CSASSTGTSGRTGYNEQFF
v_call: TRBV6-2/TRBV6-3; clone_size: few; d_call: NA; j_call: TRBJ1-3; cdr3_nt: TGTGCCAGCAGTTACTCCGAGGACACCATATATTTT; cdr3_aa: CASSYSEDTIYF
v_call: TRBV7-9; clone_size: NA; d_call: NA; j_call: TRBJ2-3; cdr3_nt: TGTGCCAGCAGCCGGACTAGCACAGATACGCAGTATTTT; cdr3_aa: CASSRTSTDTQYF
v_call: TRBV7-9; clone_size: NA; d_call: NA; j_call: TRBJ1-2; cdr3_nt: TGTGCCAGCAGCCTACCCGAGACAGCGCGAGCCTATGGCTACACCTTC; cdr3_aa: CASSLPETARAYGYTF
v_call: TRBV9; clone_size: NA; d_call: NA; j_call: TRBJ1-1; cdr3_nt: TGTGCCAGCAGCGTAGGACAAATGGAGAACACTGAAGCTTTCTTT; cdr3_aa: CASSVGQMENTEAFF
v_call: TRBV7-8; clone_size: NA; d_call: NA; j_call: TRBJ1-4; cdr3_nt: TGTGCCAGCAGCTCAAGAGACTTCGGTGAAAAACTGTTTTTT; cdr3_aa: CASSSRDFGEKLFF
v_call: TRBV11-2; clone_size: once; d_call: NA; j_call: TRBJ1-3; cdr3_nt: TGTGCCAGCAGTTCCCTAAGAGACAGGGGAAACACCATATATTTT; cdr3_aa: CASSSLRDRGNTIYF
v_call: TRBV4-1; clone_size: NA; d_call: NA; j_call: TRBJ1-4; cdr3_nt: TGCGCCAGCAGCCATCCAGATGGGCAAGGGGGTGAAAAACTGTTTTTT; cdr3_aa: CASSHPDGQGGEKLFF
v_call: TRBV24-1; clone_size: NA; d_call: NA; j_call: TRBJ2-3; cdr3_nt: TGTGCCACCGGTGGGAGAACAGATACGCAGTATTTT; cdr3_aa: CATGGRTDTQYF
v_call: TRBV4-3; clone_size: NA; d_call: NA; j_call: TRBJ1-1; cdr3_nt: TGCGCCAGCAGCCAAGGGCGACAGGTCGACACTGAAGCTTTCTTT; cdr3_aa: CASSQGRQVDTEAFF
v_call: TRBV24-1; clone_size: NA; d_call: TRBD1; j_call: TRBJ1-1; cdr3_nt: TGTGCCACCAGTGATATCAGACAGGGTTTGGACACTGAAGCTTTCTTT; cdr3_aa: CATSDIRQGLDTEAFF
v_call: TRBV14; clone_size: NA; d_call: NA; j_call: TRBJ1-6; cdr3_nt: TGTGCCAGCAGCCTCCGGGGAGTATCCGATTCACCCCTCCACTTT; cdr3_aa: CASSLRGVSDSPLHF
v_call: TRBV28; clone_size: NA; d_call: TRBD1; j_call: TRBJ1-1; cdr3_nt: TGTGCCAGCAGTTTCAGCCAGGGGGGACTTGAAGCTTTCTTT; cdr3_aa: CASSFSQGGLEAFF
v_call: TRBV6-6; clone_size: NA; d_call: NA; j_call: TRBJ1-4; cdr3_nt: TGTGCCAGCAGTTCGTCTGATGAAAAACTGTTTTTT; cdr3_aa: CASSSSDEKLFF
v_call: TRBV19; clone_size: NA; d_call: TRBD2; j_call: TRBJ2-1; cdr3_nt: TGTGCCAGTACCCCAGGACTAGCGGGAGTGTACAATGAGCAGTTCTTC; cdr3_aa: CASTPGLAGVYNEQFF
v_call: TRBV28; clone_size: once; d_call: TRBD1; j_call: TRBJ1-2; cdr3_nt: TGTGCCAGCAGGCAGGGGGAGAGTGGCTACACCTTC; cdr3_aa: CASRQGESGYTF
v_call: TRBV28; clone_size: NA; d_call: TRBD2; j_call: TRBJ2-5; cdr3_nt: TGTGCCAGCAGAACTAGCGGCCAGGGGTGGGAGACCCAGTACTTC; cdr3_aa: CASRTSGQGWETQYF
v_call: TRBV6-5; clone_size: NA; d_call: NA; j_call: TRBJ1-1; cdr3_nt: TGTGCCAGCAGTTACTCGAAGATCGGGGGGGGGACTGAAGCTTTCTTT; cdr3_aa: CASSYSKIGGGTEAFF
v_call: TRBV28; clone_size: NA; d_call: NA; j_call: TRBJ2-3; cdr3_nt: TGTGCCAGCAGACCCTGGGGGCTCGGCACAGATACGCAGTATTTT; cdr3_aa: CASRPWGLGTDTQYF